This TCR beta chain was identified during a study of PD-1 blockade in mismatch repair-deficient tumors. On the study more broadly: All were previously treated, progressing patients with around 12 mismatch repair-deficient cancer types.

General study results and limits: Tumor-resident clones, often undetectable pretreatment in blood, expanded then contracted after pembrolizumab.

This clone was picked up a small number of times. What it binds is unknown. The assay was immunoSEQ multiplex PCR, and TCRdb's table has in-frame clones only and misses some. The sample shows roughly 120,000 clones, roughly 80% of them seen only once. Trimming removed 5 bases from V and 0 bases from J, with 14 bases in between. Germline-derived CDR1 and CDR2 are SEHNR and FQNEAQ (reference sequence). The CDR3 totals 16 residues. PCR or immunohistochemistry showed mismatch repair deficiency in every enrolled patient. This receptor was taken from an adult with mismatch repair-deficient cancer. The sample here was peripheral blood, taken roughly 60 weeks after starting pembrolizumab. The chain joins TRBV7-9 to TRBJ2-1; D is undetermined. The CDR3 region is CASSPKPQSSYNEQFF. CDR3 DNA sequence: TGTGCCAGCAGCCCAAAGCCCCAGAGCTCCTACAATGAGCAGTTCTTC.